The 7 T cell receptor beta chains below were found in one sample sequenced in a study of technical replicates of blood from a handful of donors. The protocol was immunoSEQ multiplex PCR, while the TCRdb copy is restricted to in-frame clones and leaves out a portion. Of about 53,000 clones listed, about 82% were seen once; the top ten hold approximately 5.9%. The source material was PBMCs. These TCRs come from a human donor in good health. Some clones in this sample may be carry-over from other donors' samples.

This clone has only one observation. The J gene is TRBJ2-3, the V gene TRBV18; TRBD1 aligns across 7 bases. J gave up 0 bases and V 4 bases, and 7 bases lay outside the gene matches. Germline V CDR1 and CDR2: KGHSH, LQKENI. This CDR3 has 16 amino acids. The CDR3 DNA reads TGTGCCAGCTCACTCCGGGACAGCTCTAGCACAGATACGCAGTATTTT. This codes for CASSLRDSSSTDTQYF.

This rearrangement joins TRBV7-2 to TRBJ2-1; D possibly corresponds to TRBD1 (6 bases). Trimming removed 3 bases from V and 0 bases from J, with 12 bases in between. This CDR3 is 16 amino acids long. Germline assignment: CDR1 SGHTA and CDR2 FQGNSA. CDR3 sequence (DNA): TGTGCCAGCAGCTTTAGGGGGACCACCTCCTACAATGAGCAGTTCTTC. As protein: CASSFRGTTSYNEQFF.

The chain carries TRBV7-2 and TRBJ2-1; D is uncertain. The germline V gene encodes CDR1 SGHTA and CDR2 FQGNSA. The CDR3 is made up of 13 amino acids. Trimming took off 5 bases at V and 10 bases at J, with 15 bases between the two ends. In DNA form, the CDR3 reads TGTGCCAGCAGCATCCTTGATGGCGGAGAGCAGTTCTTC. Translating gives CASSILDGGEQFF.

V is TRBV7-3 and J is TRBJ1-1; TRBD1 matches at 8 bases. Germline-derived CDR1 and CDR2 are SGHTA and FQGTGA. The V segment lost 5 bases and the J segment 3 bases; nucleotides outside the gene matches: 8. This CDR3 comprises 15 residues. The CDR3 protein is CASSPGQGWHTEAFF. CDR3 sequence (DNA): TGTGCCAGCAGCCCCGGACAGGGTTGGCACACTGAAGCTTTCTTT.

The rearrangement joins TRBV7-9 to TRBJ2-7; 9 nucleotides match TRBD1. V was pared by 5 bases and J by 5 bases, with 10 bases of the junction left unmatched. Germline V gene sequence: CDR1 SEHNR, CDR2 FQNEAQ (reference sequence). The CDR3 length is 15 residues. CDR3: CASSAGQGRSHEQYF. The CDR3 nucleotides read TGTGCCAGCAGCGCGGGACAGGGTCGGAGCCACGAGCAGTACTTC.

CDR3 amino acids: CASSQDPAGGLQETQYF. The CDR3 DNA reads TGCGCCAGCAGCCAAGATCCAGCGGGAGGTCTCCAAGAGACCCAGTACTTC. The chain links TRBV4-1 to TRBJ2-5; TRBD2 aligns across 9 bases. The junction had 6 bases not matched to a gene; V was cut back by 0 bases and J by 1 base. The CDR3 is 17 amino acids. The germline gives CDR1 MGHRA, CDR2 YSYEKL.

This chain links TRBV5-1 with TRBJ2-2; perhaps TRBD1 as D (5 bases). The ends were cut back, 4 bases at V and 3 bases at J, with 16 bases in the middle. The CDR3 covers 16 residues. The V gene's germline CDR1 is SGHRS and CDR2 YFSETQ. The CDR3 nucleotides are TGCGCCAGCAGCCCGGGTAGGGGTTGGGACACCGGGGAGCTGTTTTTT. Protein product: CASSPGRGWDTGELFF.